This TCR beta chain was recorded in a study of blood T cell repertoires in COVID-19. Profiling relied on immunoSEQ multiplex PCR, and the TCRdb table lists in-frame clones only, not all of them. The sample contains more than 300,000 clones, 87% of which appear only once. CDR3 length: 12 amino acids. Trimming stripped 1 base from V and 7 bases from J, with 2 bases between. Germline CDR1 is LGHNA and CDR2 is YSLEER. J is TRBJ1-6 and V is TRBV4-3, with D unclear. The TCR comes from a woman aged 25-40 years with COVID-19, enrolled during active disease. Sequencing was carried out using peripheral blood. In DNA, the CDR3 is TGCGCCAGCAGCCAAGTAAATTCACCCCTCCACTTT. Translating it yields CASSQVNSPLHF.